The 18 T cell receptor beta chains below come from one sample, sequenced in a study of T cell repertoires in cytomegalovirus infection. One entry per CDR3 protein, called by TCRdb with MiXCR from the reads. The sample has fewer than 200,000 distinct CDR3 sequences, roughly an eighth seen once. Material for sequencing was PBMCs. The source is a human donor in good health (CMV status not recorded). Some clones in this sample may be carry-over from other donors' samples.

The V and J genes are TRBV29-1 and TRBJ1-1; D uncertain. The germline gives CDR1 SQVTM, CDR2 ANQGSEA. The CDR3 is 13 amino acids. Deletions cut 1 base from V and 1 base from J, with 7 bases between. The CDR3 loop reads CSVEARKNTEAFF. The CDR3 DNA sequence: TGCAGCGTTGAAGCCCGGAAGAACACTGAAGCTTTCTTT. The whole variable domain, remainder taken from reference TRBV29-1 and TRBJ1-1, is SAVISQKPSRDICQRGTSLTIQCQVDSQVTMMFWYRQQPGQSLTLIATANQGSEATYESGFVIDKFPISRPNLTFSTLTVSNMSPEDSSIYLCSVEARKNTEAFFGQGTRLTVV.

This clonotype was picked up many times. The CDR3 reads CASSLGPPGLNTEAFF. CDR3 coding DNA: TGTGCCAGCAGCTTAGGACCCCCAGGTCTCAACACTGAAGCTTTCTTT. The V gene is TRBV7-9, the J gene TRBJ1-1; D is unclear. The V and J ends lost 1 base and 2 bases respectively, with 14 bases between them. The CDR3 covers 16 residues. Germline V gene sequence: CDR1 SEHNR, CDR2 FQNEAQ (reference sequence).

Concerning this clonotype itself: At one boundary the junction diverges from the germline segment, which might be a read error. V gene TRBV7-8 combines with J gene TRBJ2-1; D is possibly TRBD1 (5 bases). Germline V CDR1 and CDR2: SGHVS, FQNEAQ. The CDR3 contains 15 residues. For the CDR3, the DNA is TGTGCCAGCAAGAAGGGGTCCCCCTCCGACAATGAGCAGTTCTTC. It codes for CASKKGSPSDNEQFF.

This clonotype was seen a few times. This rearrangement joins TRBV28 to TRBJ1-1; 12 positions agree with TRBD1. With V trimmed by 6 bases and J by 1 base, 3 bases remained unmatched. Looked up from germline, CDR1 is MDHEN and CDR2 is SYDVKM. CDR3 size: 15 residues. CDR3 amino acids: CASSQGQGANTEAFF. In DNA, the CDR3 is TGTGCCAGCAGCCAGGGACAGGGGGCGAACACTGAAGCTTTCTTT.

CDR3 nucleotide sequence: TGTGCCAGCAGCTGGACTAGCGGGAGAGCTGACACCGGGGAGCTGTTTTTT. Translation: CASSWTSGRADTGELFF. This chain uses TRBV7-9 with TRBJ2-2; 13 positions match TRBD2. The CDR3 is made up of 17 amino acids. Per germline, CDR1 SEHNR and CDR2 FQNEAQ (reference sequence). V shed 4 bases, J shed 3 bases, and the junction held 5 bases outside the gene matches. Full variable domain (missing parts from reference TRBV7-9 and TRBJ2-2): DTGVSQNPRHKITKRGQNVTFRCDPISEHNRLYWYRQTLGQGPEFLTYFQNEAQLEKSRLLSDRFSAERPKGSFSTLEIQRTEQGDSAMYLCASSWTSGRADTGELFFGEGSRLTVL.

Ten or more counts support this clonotype. The chain is built from TRBV28 and TRBJ2-7; D is possibly TRBD1 (6 bases). Germline V gene data show CDR1 as MDHEN and CDR2 as SYDVKM. The CDR3 runs 12 residues. Deletions cut 10 bases from V and 4 bases from J, with 14 bases between. The CDR3 sequence is CATLAGAYEQYF. CDR3 DNA sequence: TGTGCCACCCTGGCAGGGGCTTACGAGCAGTACTTC.

The V and J genes are TRBV28 and TRBJ2-7, with D hard to call. Germline CDR1 reads MDHEN; CDR2 reads SYDVKM. The CDR3 has 15 residues. The V gene lost 6 bases and the J gene lost 1 base, with 16 bases spanning the gap. The CDR3 here is CASSSLLGSSYEQYF. Written as DNA, the CDR3 is TGTGCCAGCAGCTCTTTGTTGGGGTCATCCTACGAGCAGTACTTC.

The chain is built from TRBV20-1 and TRBJ2-5; 10 bases line up with TRBD2. Unmatched junction bases numbered 8, after V lost 0 bases and J lost 4 bases. CDR1 is DFQATT and CDR2 is SNEGSKA in the germline V gene (reference sequence). The CDR3 runs 16 residues. The DNA of the CDR3 is TGCAGTGCTAGAGATGGCCTAGCGGGAGTAAGAGAGACCCAGTACTTC. Translation gives CSARDGLAGVRETQYF.

This clonotype was observed a few times. The chain has TRBV6-2 or TRBV6-3 and TRBJ2-2; 7 bases line up with TRBD1. Germline assignment: CDR1 MNHEY and CDR2 SVGEGT. J lost 0 bases, V lost 2 bases, and 15 bases had no gene match. The CDR3 is 20 residues long. CDR3 nucleotides: TGTGCCAGCAGTTACACCGGGACAGAGGAGTGGGGCTCGAACACCGGGGAGCTGTTTTTT. Amino acid sequence: CASSYTGTEEWGSNTGELFF.

This clonotype was recorded many times. This chain links TRBV27 with TRBJ2-4, with D possibly TRBD2 on 5 matching bases. Trimming took 5 bases from V and 1 from J, leaving 9 bases between them. This CDR3 contains 14 residues. CDR1 is MNHEY and CDR2 is SMNVEV in the germline V gene (reference sequence). Here the CDR3 DNA reads TGTGCCAGCAGTCCCGGGGTGGCCAAAAACATTCAGTACTTC. Its protein product is CASSPGVAKNIQYF.

The V and J genes are TRBV20-1 and TRBJ1-1; no definite D call. CDR1 is DFQATT, CDR2 SNEGSKA, per germline (reference sequence). The CDR3 consists of 14 residues. V was cut by 6 bases and J by 0 bases, with 14 bases left in between. CDR3 in amino acids: CSAVYGQLNTEAFF. The DNA for the CDR3 is TGCAGTGCCGTTTACGGGCAGCTGAACACTGAAGCTTTCTTT.

The table lists this clonotype with many counts. The CDR3 sequence: CASSFAFGQKLFF. The DNA of the CDR3 is TGTGCCAGCAGCTTTGCCTTTGGACAGAAACTGTTTTTT. The V and J genes are TRBV7-6 and TRBJ1-4; D may be TRBD1 (6 bases). CDR1 is SGHVS and CDR2 is FNYEAQ in the germline V gene. The CDR3 runs to 13 residues. V lost 3 bases to trimming and J lost 11 bases, with 13 bases between them.

The chain combines TRBV28 with TRBJ2-3; TRBD1 aligns across 7 bases. CDR1 MDHEN and CDR2 SYDVKM come from the germline V gene. The CDR3 spans 15 residues. J gave up 2 bases and V 3 bases, and 5 bases lay outside the gene matches. This CDR3 is CASSFGQESTDTQYF. The DNA of the CDR3 is TGTGCCAGCAGTTTTGGACAGGAGTCCACAGATACGCAGTATTTT.

The chain couples TRBV24-1 to TRBJ2-2; TRBD1 matches 8 bases. Germline-derived CDR1 and CDR2 are KGHDR and SFDVKD. With 3 bases clipped from V and 0 bases from J, the junction kept 2 bases outside the gene matches. This CDR3 spans 16 amino acids. CDR3 residues: CATSDMDRANTGELFF. The DNA of the CDR3 is TGTGCCACCAGTGATATGGACAGGGCGAACACCGGGGAGCTGTTTTTT.

This chain connects TRBV6-1 to TRBJ2-5; the D is unclear. Trimming removed 6 bases at V and 5 bases at J, with 19 bases between. Germline V lookup: CDR1 MNHNS, CDR2 SASEGT. This CDR3 comprises 15 residues. The CDR3 sequence: CASSGVNSGSETQYF. As DNA, the CDR3 is TGTGCCAGCAGCGGAGTGAATAGTGGAAGTGAGACCCAGTACTTC.

J is TRBJ1-2 and V is TRBV18; 9 bases fit TRBD1. The CDR3 has 13 amino acids. Germline CDR1 KGHSH, CDR2 LQKENI. The V segment lost 6 bases and the J segment 8 bases; nucleotides outside the gene matches: 7. CDR3: CASSPGQGGGYTF. In DNA form, the CDR3 reads TGTGCCAGCTCGCCGGGACAGGGAGGCGGCTACACCTTC.

This clonotype was found many times. The gene calls are TRBV20-1 and TRBJ2-5; D gene unclear. Per the germline V gene, CDR1 is DFQATT and CDR2 is SNEGSKA (reference sequence). The V and J ends lost 4 bases and 5 bases respectively, with 14 bases between them. The CDR3 runs to 13 residues. The CDR3 DNA reads as TGCAGTGCTAATCCCCTGGCCAAGGAGACCCAGTACTTC. This translates into CSANPLAKETQYF.

This clonotype has just a few counts. The genes are TRBV20-1 and TRBJ1-2; D unclear. The CDR3 spans 16 residues. Germline V gene data show CDR1 as DFQATT and CDR2 as SNEGSKA (reference sequence). V lost 2 bases and J lost 2, with 18 bases in between. The chain's CDR3 is CSARPPALIGNYGYTF. The CDR3, as DNA: TGCAGTGCTAGACCCCCTGCCTTGATTGGAAACTATGGCTACACCTTC.